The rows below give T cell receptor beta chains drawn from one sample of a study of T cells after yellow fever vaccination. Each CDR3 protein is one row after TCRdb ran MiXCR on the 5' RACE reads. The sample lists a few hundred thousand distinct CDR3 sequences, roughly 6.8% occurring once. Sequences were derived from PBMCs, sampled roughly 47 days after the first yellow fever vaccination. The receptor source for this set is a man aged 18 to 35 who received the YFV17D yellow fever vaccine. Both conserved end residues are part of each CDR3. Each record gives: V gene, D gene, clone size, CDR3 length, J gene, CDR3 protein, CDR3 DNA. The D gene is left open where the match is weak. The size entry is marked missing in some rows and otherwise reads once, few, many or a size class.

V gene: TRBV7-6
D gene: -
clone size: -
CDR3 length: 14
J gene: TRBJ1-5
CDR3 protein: CASSLGEGTQPQHF
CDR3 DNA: TGTGCCAGCAGCTTAGGTGAGGGGACCCAGCCCCAGCATTTT

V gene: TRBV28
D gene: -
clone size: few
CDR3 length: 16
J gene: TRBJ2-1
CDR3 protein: CASSTFAAELVNEQFF
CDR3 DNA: TGTGCCAGCAGCACCTTCGCCGCTGAGTTGGTAAATGAGCAGTTCTTC

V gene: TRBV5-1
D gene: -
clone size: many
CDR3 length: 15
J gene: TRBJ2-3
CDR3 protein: CASSLGAWDTDTQYF
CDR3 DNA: TGCGCCAGCAGCTTGGGGGCGTGGGACACAGATACGCAGTATTTT

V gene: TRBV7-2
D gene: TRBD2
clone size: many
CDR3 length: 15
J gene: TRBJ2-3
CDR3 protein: CASSLWEGSTDTQYF
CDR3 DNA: TGTGCCAGCAGCCTATGGGAGGGCAGCACAGATACGCAGTATTTT

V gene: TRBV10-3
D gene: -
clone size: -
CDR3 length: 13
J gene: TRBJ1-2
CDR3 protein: CAIRTETNYGYTF
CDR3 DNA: TGTGCCATCAGGACGGAAACTAACTATGGCTACACCTTC

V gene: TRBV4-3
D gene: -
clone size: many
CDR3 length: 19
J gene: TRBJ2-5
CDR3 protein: CASSQDPIGGLSTQETQYF
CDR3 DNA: TGCGCCAGCAGCCAAGACCCCATCGGAGGGTTATCCACACAAGAGACCCAGTACTTC

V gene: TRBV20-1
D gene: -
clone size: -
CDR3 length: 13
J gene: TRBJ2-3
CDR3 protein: CSARGSGTDTQYF
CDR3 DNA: TGCAGTGCTAGGGGTTCTGGCACAGATACGCAGTATTTT

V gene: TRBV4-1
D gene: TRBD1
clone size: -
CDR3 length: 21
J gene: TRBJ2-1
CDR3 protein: CASSQDDPGQGAHRQGNEQFF
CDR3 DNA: TGCGCCAGCAGCCAAGATGACCCGGGACAGGGGGCCCACCGACAGGGCAATGAGCAGTTCTTC

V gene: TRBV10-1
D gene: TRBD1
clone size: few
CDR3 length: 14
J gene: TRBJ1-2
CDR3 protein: CASNTGGANYGYTF
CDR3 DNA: TGCGCCAGCAATACAGGGGGAGCTAACTATGGCTACACCTTC

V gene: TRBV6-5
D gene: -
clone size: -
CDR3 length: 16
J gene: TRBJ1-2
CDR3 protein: CASSYGDGLVNYGYTF
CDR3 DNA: TGTGCCAGCAGTTACGGCGACGGACTCGTTAACTATGGCTACACCTTC

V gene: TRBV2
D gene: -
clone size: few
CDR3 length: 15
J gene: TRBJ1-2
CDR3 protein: CASSVTQAPDYGYTF
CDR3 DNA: TGTGCCAGCAGTGTAACACAAGCCCCAGACTATGGCTACACCTTC

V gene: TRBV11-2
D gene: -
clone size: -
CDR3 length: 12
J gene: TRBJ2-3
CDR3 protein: CASSHEADTQYF
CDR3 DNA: TGTGCCAGCAGTCATGAGGCAGATACGCAGTATTTT

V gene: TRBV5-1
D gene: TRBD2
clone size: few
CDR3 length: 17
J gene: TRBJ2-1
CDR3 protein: CASRASGGLSSYNEQFF
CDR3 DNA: TGCGCCAGCCGGGCTAGCGGGGGCCTCAGCTCCTACAATGAGCAGTTCTTC

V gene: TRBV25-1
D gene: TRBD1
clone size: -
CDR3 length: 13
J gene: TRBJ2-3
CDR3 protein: CASRMTGGDTQYF
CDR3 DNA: TGTGCCAGCAGAATGACAGGGGGAGATACGCAGTATTTT

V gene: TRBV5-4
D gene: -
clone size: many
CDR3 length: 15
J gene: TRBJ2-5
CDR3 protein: CASSLASGGSETQYF
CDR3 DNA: TGTGCCAGCAGCTTGGCAAGTGGGGGGTCGGAGACCCAGTACTTC

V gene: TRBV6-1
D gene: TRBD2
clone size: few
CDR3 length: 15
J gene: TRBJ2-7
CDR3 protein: CASRVASGGAYEQYF
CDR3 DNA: TGTGCCAGCAGGGTCGCTAGCGGGGGGGCCTACGAGCAGTACTTC

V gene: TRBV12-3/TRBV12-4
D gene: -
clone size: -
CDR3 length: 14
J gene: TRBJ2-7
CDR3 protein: CASRGSRGKYEQYF
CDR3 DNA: TGTGCCAGCAGGGGGTCCAGAGGAAAGTACGAGCAGTACTTC

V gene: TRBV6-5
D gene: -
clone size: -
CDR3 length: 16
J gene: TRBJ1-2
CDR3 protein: CASSSEFRGAGYGYTF
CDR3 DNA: TGTGCCAGCAGTTCGGAATTTCGAGGGGCAGGCTATGGCTACACCTTC

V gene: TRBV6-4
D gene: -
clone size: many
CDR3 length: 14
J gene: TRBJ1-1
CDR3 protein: CASSDSVGTGQAFF
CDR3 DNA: TGTGCCAGCAGTGATTCTGTAGGGACGGGACAAGCTTTCTTT

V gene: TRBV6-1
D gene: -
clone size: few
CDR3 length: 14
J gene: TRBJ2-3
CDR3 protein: CASSIAASTDTQYF
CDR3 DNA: TGTGCCAGCAGTATAGCGGCTAGCACAGATACGCAGTATTTT

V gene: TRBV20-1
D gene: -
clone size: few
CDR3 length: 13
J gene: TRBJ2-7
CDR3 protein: CSASEPQIYEQYF
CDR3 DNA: TGCAGTGCTAGTGAGCCGCAGATTTACGAGCAGTACTTC

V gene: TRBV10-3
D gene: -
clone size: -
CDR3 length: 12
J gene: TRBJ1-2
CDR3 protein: CATSTDNYGYTF
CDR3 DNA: TGTGCCACGTCGACAGATAACTATGGCTACACCTTC

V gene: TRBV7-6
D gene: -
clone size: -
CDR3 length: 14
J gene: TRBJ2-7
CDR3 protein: CASSLAGQSYEQYF
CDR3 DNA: TGTGCCAGCAGCTTAGCCGGACAGTCCTACGAGCAGTACTTC

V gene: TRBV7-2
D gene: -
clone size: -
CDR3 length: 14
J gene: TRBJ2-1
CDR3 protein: CASSLASSGNEQFF
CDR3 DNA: TGTGCCAGCAGCTTAGCGAGTAGCGGCAATGAGCAGTTCTTC

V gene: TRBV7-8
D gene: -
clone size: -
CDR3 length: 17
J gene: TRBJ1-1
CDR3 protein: CASSLGVTILMNTEAFF
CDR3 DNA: TGTGCCAGCAGCCTAGGGGTCACGATCTTGATGAACACTGAAGCTTTCTTT

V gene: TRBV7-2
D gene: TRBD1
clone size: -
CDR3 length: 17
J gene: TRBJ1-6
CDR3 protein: CASSLTPGQGAYSPLHF
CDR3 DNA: TGTGCCAGCAGCTTAACCCCGGGACAGGGGGCCTATTCACCCCTCCACTTT

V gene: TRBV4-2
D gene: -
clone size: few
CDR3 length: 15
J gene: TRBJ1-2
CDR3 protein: CASSQESPIDSGYTF
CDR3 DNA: TGTGCCAGCAGCCAAGAGTCCCCGATTGACTCCGGCTACACCTTC

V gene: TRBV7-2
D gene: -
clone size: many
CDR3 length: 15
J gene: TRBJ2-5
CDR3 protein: CASSLVAGRQETQYF
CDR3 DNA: TGTGCCAGCAGCTTAGTTGCGGGGCGACAAGAGACCCAGTACTTC

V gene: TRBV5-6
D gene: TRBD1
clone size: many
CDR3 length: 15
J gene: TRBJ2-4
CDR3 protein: CASSTRQGMRYIQYF
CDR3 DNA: TGTGCCAGCAGCACAAGACAGGGGATGAGATACATTCAGTACTTC

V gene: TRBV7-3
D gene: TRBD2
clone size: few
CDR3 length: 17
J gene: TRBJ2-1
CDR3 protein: CASSLTVAGDSYNEQFF
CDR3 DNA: TGTGCCAGCAGCCTCACCGTAGCGGGGGACTCCTACAATGAGCAGTTCTTC

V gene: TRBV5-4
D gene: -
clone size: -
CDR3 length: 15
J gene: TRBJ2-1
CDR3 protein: CASSLVRAGYNEQFF
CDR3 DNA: TGTGCCAGCAGCTTGGTGAGGGCCGGCTACAATGAGCAGTTCTTC

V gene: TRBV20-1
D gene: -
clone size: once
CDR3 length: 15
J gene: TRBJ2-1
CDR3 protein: CSACPGLSSYNEQFF
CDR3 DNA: TGCAGTGCTTGCCCGGGACTCAGCTCCTACAATGAGCAGTTCTTC

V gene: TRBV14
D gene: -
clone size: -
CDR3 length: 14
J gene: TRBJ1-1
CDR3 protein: CASSQPGAGTEAFF
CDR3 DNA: TGTGCCAGCAGCCAACCTGGGGCAGGTACTGAAGCTTTCTTT

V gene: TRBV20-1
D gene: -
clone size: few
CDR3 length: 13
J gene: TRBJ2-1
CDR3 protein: CSAMYPLGNEQFF
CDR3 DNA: TGCAGTGCTATGTACCCGCTCGGCAATGAGCAGTTCTTC

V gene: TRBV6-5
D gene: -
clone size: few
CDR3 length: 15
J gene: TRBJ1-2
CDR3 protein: CASSYLGTTNYGYTF
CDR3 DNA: TGTGCCAGCAGTTACCTCGGGACAACGAACTATGGCTACACCTTC

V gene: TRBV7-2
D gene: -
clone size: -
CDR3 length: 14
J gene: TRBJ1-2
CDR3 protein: CASSPLGLIYGYTF
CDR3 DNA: TGTGCCAGCAGCCCCCTCGGACTGATCTATGGCTACACCTTC

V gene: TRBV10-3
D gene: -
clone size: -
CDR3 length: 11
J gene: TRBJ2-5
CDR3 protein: CAISEKETQYF
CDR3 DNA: TGTGCCATCAGTGAGAAGGAGACCCAGTACTTC

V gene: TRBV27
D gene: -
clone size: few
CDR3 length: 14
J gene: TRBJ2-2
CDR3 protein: CASSFRDWAGELFF
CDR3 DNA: TGTGCCAGCAGTTTTAGGGATTGGGCCGGGGAGCTGTTTTTT

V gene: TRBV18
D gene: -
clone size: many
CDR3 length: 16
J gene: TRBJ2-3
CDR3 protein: CASSLLSHGGTDTQYF
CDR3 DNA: TGTGCCAGCTCTCTACTTTCCCACGGGGGCACAGATACGCAGTATTTT

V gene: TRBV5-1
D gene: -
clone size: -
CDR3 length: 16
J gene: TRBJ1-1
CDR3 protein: CASSPEPNGMNTEAFF
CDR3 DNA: TGCGCCAGCAGCCCGGAACCTAATGGGATGAACACTGAAGCTTTCTTT

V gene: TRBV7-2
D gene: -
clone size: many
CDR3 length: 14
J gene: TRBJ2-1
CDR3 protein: CASSLEDWEDSKFF
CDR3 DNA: TGTGCCAGCAGCTTAGAGGATTGGGAGGACTCTAAGTTCTTC

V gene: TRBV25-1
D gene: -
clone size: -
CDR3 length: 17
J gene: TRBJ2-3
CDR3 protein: CASSGQGSAIYADTQYF
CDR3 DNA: TGTGCCAGCAGTGGGCAGGGATCGGCTATCTACGCAGATACGCAGTATTTT

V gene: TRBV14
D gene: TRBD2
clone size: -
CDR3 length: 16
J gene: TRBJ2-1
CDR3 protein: CASSQPGLAGKNEQFF
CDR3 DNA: TGTGCCAGCAGCCAACCGGGACTAGCGGGGAAAAATGAGCAGTTCTTC

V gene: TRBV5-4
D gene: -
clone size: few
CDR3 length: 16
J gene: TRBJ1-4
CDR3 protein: CASSNPSGHPNEKLFF
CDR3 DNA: TGTGCCAGCAGCAATCCCTCGGGACACCCTAATGAAAAACTGTTTTTT

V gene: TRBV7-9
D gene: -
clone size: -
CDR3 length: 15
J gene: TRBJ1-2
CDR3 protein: CASSLSSGQNYGYTF
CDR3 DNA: TGTGCCAGCAGCCTGTCGTCGGGACAAAACTATGGCTACACCTTC

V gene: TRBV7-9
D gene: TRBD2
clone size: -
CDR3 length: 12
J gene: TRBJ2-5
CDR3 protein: CASTRGEESQYF
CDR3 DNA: TGTGCCAGCACCCGGGGGGAAGAATCCCAGTACTTC

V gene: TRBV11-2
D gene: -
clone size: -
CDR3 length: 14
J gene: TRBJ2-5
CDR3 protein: CASGPGQFPETQYF
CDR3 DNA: TGTGCCAGCGGCCCAGGACAGTTCCCTGAGACCCAGTACTTC

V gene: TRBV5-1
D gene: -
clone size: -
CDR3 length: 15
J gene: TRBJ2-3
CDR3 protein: CASSLYGVSTDTQYF
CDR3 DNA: TGCGCCAGCAGCTTGTACGGGGTTAGCACAGATACGCAGTATTTT

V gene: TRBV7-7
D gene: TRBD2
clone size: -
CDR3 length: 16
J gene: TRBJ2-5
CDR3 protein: CASSLGLAGNQETQYF
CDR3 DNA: TGTGCTAGCAGTCTGGGACTAGCGGGGAATCAAGAGACCCAGTACTTC

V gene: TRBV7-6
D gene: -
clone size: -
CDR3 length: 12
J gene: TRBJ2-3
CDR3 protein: CASSFYGDTQYF
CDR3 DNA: TGTGCCAGCAGCTTTTACGGAGATACGCAGTATTTT

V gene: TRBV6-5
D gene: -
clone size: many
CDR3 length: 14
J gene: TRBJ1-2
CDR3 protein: CASSYVQALDGYTF
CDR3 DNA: TGTGCCAGCAGTTACGTTCAGGCCCTAGATGGCTACACCTTC

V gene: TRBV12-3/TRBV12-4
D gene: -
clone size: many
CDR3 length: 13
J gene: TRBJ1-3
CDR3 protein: CASRFTAGNTIYF
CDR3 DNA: TGTGCCAGCAGGTTTACGGCTGGAAACACCATATATTTT

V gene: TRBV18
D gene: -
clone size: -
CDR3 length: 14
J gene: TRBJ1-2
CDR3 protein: CASSPDSEVYGYTF
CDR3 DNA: TGTGCCAGCTCACCGGACAGCGAAGTCTATGGCTACACCTTC

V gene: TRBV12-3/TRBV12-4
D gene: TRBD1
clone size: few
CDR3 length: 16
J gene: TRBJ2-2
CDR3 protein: CASPSPGQISTGELFF
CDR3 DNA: TGTGCCAGCCCCTCCCCGGGACAGATCTCCACCGGGGAGCTGTTTTTT

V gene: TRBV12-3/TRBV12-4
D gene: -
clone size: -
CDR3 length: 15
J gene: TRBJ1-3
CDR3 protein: CASTLGPGTGNTIYF
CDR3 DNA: TGTGCCAGCACCCTCGGGCCAGGTACCGGAAACACCATATATTTT

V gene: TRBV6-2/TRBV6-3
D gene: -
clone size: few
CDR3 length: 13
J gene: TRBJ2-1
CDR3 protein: CASRSSNRNEQFF
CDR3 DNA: TGTGCCAGCAGATCTTCTAACAGAAATGAGCAGTTCTTC

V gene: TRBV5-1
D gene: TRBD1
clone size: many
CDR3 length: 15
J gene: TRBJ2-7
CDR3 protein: CASSQGTGAPYEQYF
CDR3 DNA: TGCGCCAGCAGCCAAGGGACAGGGGCTCCATACGAGCAGTACTTC

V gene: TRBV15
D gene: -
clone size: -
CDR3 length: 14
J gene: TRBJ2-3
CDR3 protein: CATSGVGITDTQYF
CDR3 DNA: TGTGCCACCAGCGGAGTCGGAATCACAGATACGCAGTATTTT

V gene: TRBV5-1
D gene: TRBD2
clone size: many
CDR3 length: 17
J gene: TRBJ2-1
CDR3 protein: CASYSNPGASGVNEQFF
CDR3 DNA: TGCGCCAGCTACTCAAACCCAGGGGCTAGCGGGGTCAATGAGCAGTTCTTC